This passage covers 4 T cell receptor beta chains from one sample sequenced in a study of blood T cell repertoires in COVID-19. TCRdb's table, derived via immunoSEQ multiplex PCR, lists solely in-frame clones and lacks some. This sample has some 300,000 clones; over 75% occur once, and the top ten carry roughly 4%. Sequenced: PBMCs or T cells enriched from blood (not recorded which). Every receptor here comes from a man aged 30 to 39 who had recovered from COVID-19.

This chain connects TRBV20-1 to TRBJ2-3; 10 bases match TRBD1. CDR1 and CDR2 (germline): DFQATT, SNEGSKA (reference sequence). The CDR3 has 14 residues. The J segment lost 5 bases and the V segment lost 3 bases, leaving 5 bases of the junction unmatched. The CDR3 region has the DNA TGCAGTGCTAGTGGGACAGGGGTCCTAGATACGCAGTATTTT. Amino acid sequence: CSASGTGVLDTQYF.

This clone was observed a handful of times. The chain uses TRBV5-8 and TRBJ2-1; D gene uncertain. Germline lookup yields CDR1 SGHTS and CDR2 YDEGEE. V was trimmed by 3 bases and J by 0 bases, leaving 13 bases between them. This CDR3 spans 16 amino acids. CDR3 amino acids: CASSSFGRGSYNEQFF. For the CDR3, the DNA is TGTGCCAGCAGCTCCTTCGGCCGCGGCTCCTACAATGAGCAGTTCTTC.

This CDR3 reads CASMGPNEQFF. The CDR3, as DNA: TGTGCCAGCATGGGGCCCAATGAGCAGTTCTTC. This chain links TRBV3-1 (or the pseudogene TRBV3-2) with TRBJ2-1; TRBD1 is a possible D gene (5 bases). Germline values: CDR1 LGHDT, CDR2 YNNKEL (reference sequence). V shed 7 bases and J shed 6 bases, with 7 bases lying between them. CDR3 length: 11 residues.

In DNA form, the CDR3 reads TGTGCCAGCAGTAAGGGGACAGGGGGCGTCAACGAGCAGTACTTC. It encodes CASSKGTGGVNEQYF. This sequence joins TRBV27 and TRBJ2-7, with TRBD1 identical over 12 bases. Germline CDR1 MNHEY, CDR2 SMNVEV (reference sequence). The V and J ends lost 5 bases and 5 bases, in that order; junction bases with no gene match: 7. The CDR3 sequence is 15 residues long.